This entry lists 32 T cell receptor delta chains sequenced from one sample in a study of gamma-delta chains in newborns, infants, children. TCRdb re-processed the reads using CATT. The sample gives 5,600 or so delta-chain clones, around 2% of which show up once; over 10% is in the top ten. The sequencing sample was made of blood. These receptors originate from a child who was a newborn, infant or young child, either healthy, febrile or measles-vaccinated (not recorded which).

This clone was observed a few times. A read error may explain this, as a much larger clone is one base away. This chain connects TRDV2 to TRDJ3, with TRDD3 matching 7 bases. Germline V gene data show CDR1 as GEAIGNYY and CDR2 as EKD. The CDR3 runs to 19 residues. The CDR3, as DNA: TGTGCCTGTGACACCGCGGCTGGGGGCCTCTCCTGGGACGCCCGACAGATGTTTTTC. Translated: CACDTAAGGLSWDARQMFF.

In the case of this clone: Translating this DNA gives a protein that differs at residue 3 from the TCRdb one, which belongs to a much larger clone; a read error is likely, and the protein shown is this translation. This rearrangement joins TRDV2 to TRDJ3; 7 nucleotides align to TRDD3. The CDR3 has 17 amino acids. Germline CDR1 is GEAIGNYY and CDR2 is EKD. In DNA, the CDR3 is TGTGCCCGTGACACCGTACTGGGGTCCTGGGACACCCGACAGATGTTTTTC. Translated: CARDTVLGSWDTRQMFF.

As regards this clone: With a far larger clone one base away, a read error is the likely cause. The same CDR3 is also encoded by other DNA sequences in this sample. CDR3 nucleotides: TGTGCCTGTGACGGCGTTTCCTCCTATACGCCCTCAAGGCTCTGGGACACCCGACAGATGTTTTTC. Residues: CACDGVSSYTPSRLWDTRQMFF. The genes are TRDV2 and TRDJ3; TRDD2 or TRDD3 may be the D gene (5 bases each). Looked up from germline, CDR1 is GEAIGNYY and CDR2 is EKD. The CDR3 contains 22 residues. V was clipped by 3 bases and J by 3 bases, with 29 bases between them.

This clone is medium-sized within its sample. Other DNA variants within this sample encode the same CDR3. The rearrangement uses TRDV2 and TRDJ3, with 13 bases lining up with TRDD3. The V gene's germline CDR1 is GEAIGNYY and CDR2 EKD. With V trimmed by 2 bases and J by 10 bases, 10 bases remained unmatched. The CDR3 extends over 18 amino acids. CDR3 DNA: TGTGCCTGTGACAACGTACTGGGGGATACGCGGAGGACCCGACAGATGTTTTTC. This encodes CACDNVLGDTRRTRQMFF.

This clone was picked up a small number of times. The genes are TRDV2 and TRDJ2; 13 bases match TRDD3. V shed 0 bases, J shed 6 bases, and the junction held 9 bases outside the gene matches. The CDR3 extends over 18 amino acids. Germline V CDR1 and CDR2: GEAIGNYY, EKD. CDR3 loop: CACDTAEYWGIRSAQLFF. Written as DNA, the CDR3 is TGTGCCTGTGACACCGCTGAGTACTGGGGGATACGGTCAGCACAACTCTTCTTT.

As regards this clone: The protein TCRdb gives is from a much larger clone and does not agree with this DNA's translation at residue 10, likely a read error; the protein shown here comes from the DNA. The chain couples TRDV2 to TRDJ3; D not certain. The CDR3 extends over 17 amino acids. Germline loops: CDR1 GEAIGNYY, CDR2 EKD. DNA of the CDR3: TGTGCCTGTGACGGTACCTCTAGCTCCTTGGACACCCGACAGATGTTTTTC. It yields the protein CACDGTSSSLDTRQMFF.

A few counts support this clone. The protein held in TCRdb is that of a much larger clone and does not match this DNA's translation at residue 6, likely because of a read error; the protein shown is translated from the DNA. V and J are TRDV2 and TRDJ3; 13 nucleotides agree with TRDD3. The CDR3 covers 18 residues. Germline-derived CDR1 and CDR2 are GEAIGNYY and EKD. The J segment lost 10 bases and the V segment lost 2 bases, leaving 10 bases of the junction unmatched. CDR3 DNA sequence: TGTGCCTGTGACAACGCACTGGGGGATACGCGGAGGACCCGACAGATGTTTTTC. This gives the protein CACDNALGDTRRTRQMFF.

Concerning this clone: A much larger clone differs from this one at a single base, so this may be a read error. The V gene is TRDV2, the J gene TRDJ3; 11 bases map to TRDD3. Germline V gene sequence: CDR1 GEAIGNYY, CDR2 EKD. The CDR3 contains 21 residues. The CDR3 DNA reads as TGTGCCTGTGACACCGGGAACTGGGGGATAAAAGGCTCCTGGGACACCCGACGGATGTTTTTC. Residues: CACDTGNWGIKGSWDTRRMFF.

Of note for this clone: TCRdb attributes to this sequence the protein of a much larger clone, which differs from the DNA translation at residue 13; a read error is likely, and the protein displayed is translated from the DNA. The genes are TRDV2 and TRDJ3, with 8 bases aligning to TRDD3. The CDR3 runs 19 residues. The germline gives CDR1 GEAIGNYY, CDR2 EKD. The CDR3 loop reads CACDTAGGGSSWGTRQMFF. The DNA of the CDR3 is TGTGCCTGTGACACCGCTGGGGGAGGGAGCTCCTGGGGCACCCGACAGATGTTTTTC.

This clone was observed many times. V and J are TRDV2 and TRDJ3; a weak D match, TRDD3 (6 bases). V was trimmed by 0 bases and J by 0 bases, leaving 14 bases between them. Germline V gives CDR1 GEAIGNYY, CDR2 EKD. This CDR3 comprises 19 residues. CDR3 DNA: TGTGCCTGTGACACCATGGGGGCTACTATCTCCTGGGACACCCGACAGATGTTTTTC. As protein: CACDTMGATISWDTRQMFF.

Within the sample, this clone is medium-sized. J is TRDJ3 and V is TRDV2; 7 bases line up with TRDD3. Germline V gene data show CDR1 as GEAIGNYY and CDR2 as EKD. Trimming at V came to 1 base and at J to 0 bases, leaving 5 bases not matched to a gene. The CDR3 contains 18 residues. CDR3 residues: CACDTAGISSWDTRQMFF. The CDR3 DNA reads TGTGCCTGTGACACGGCGGGGATAAGCTCCTGGGACACCCGACAGATGTTTTTC.

This clone is medium-sized (0.01 to 0.1%) by share. This likely came from a read error, as a far larger clone is one base away. Other nucleotide sequences from this sample produce the same CDR3. V gene TRDV2 combines with J gene TRDJ2; 12 bases are a match to TRDD3. Per germline, CDR1 GEAIGNYY and CDR2 EKD. This CDR3 region has 14 residues. The CDR3: CACDVLGDTAQLFF. The CDR3, as DNA: TGTGCCTGTGACGTACTGGGGGATACAGCGCAACTCTTCTTT.

This clone was seen more than once but under ten times. The TCRdb protein comes from a much larger clone and disagrees with this DNA's translation at residue 12, likely due to a read error; the protein given here is derived from the DNA. The rearrangement joins TRDV2 to TRDJ3, with TRDD3 matching 9 bases. This CDR3 region has 14 residues. The germline CDR1 and CDR2 sequences are GEAIGNYY and EKD. In nucleotides, the CDR3 is TGTGCCTGTGACGTACTGGGGGACACCCGACAGGTGTTTTTC. It is translated as CACDVLGDTRQVFF.

Comment on this clone: The protein in TCRdb stems from a much larger clone and differs at residue 3 from this DNA's translation, likely a read error; here the protein is translated from the DNA. The gene calls are TRDV2 and TRDJ3, with 8 nucleotides matching TRDD3. The V gene's germline CDR1 is GEAIGNYY and CDR2 EKD. The CDR3 sequence is 20 residues long. This chain's CDR3 is CARDTWGTKLSSWDTRQMFF. The DNA of the CDR3 is TGTGCCCGTGACACCTGGGGGACAAAACTCAGCTCCTGGGACACCCGACAGATGTTTTTC.

This clone was counted only a few times. Possible read error: a much larger clone is one base away. Within the sample, other DNA sequences also encode this same CDR3. This sequence joins TRDV2 and TRDJ3; TRDD3 matches 8 bases. Germline V lookup: CDR1 GEAIGNYY, CDR2 EKD. The CDR3 totals 19 residues. The CDR3 DNA is TGTGCCTGTGACACCGTACTGGGGGGCTCCTCCTGGGACACCCGGCAGATGTTTTTC. Protein product: CACDTVLGGSSWDTRQMFF.

This clone is medium-sized by share. The CDR3 nucleotides read TGTGCCTGTGACACCGGGAACTGGGGGATAAAAGGCTCCTGGGACACCCGACAGATGTTTTTC. It yields the protein CACDTGNWGIKGSWDTRQMFF. The chain employs TRDV2 and TRDJ3, with TRDD3 identical over 11 bases. Germline V gene lookup returns CDR1 GEAIGNYY and CDR2 EKD. The junction had 9 bases not matched to a gene; V was cut back by 0 bases and J by 0 bases. The CDR3 length is 21 residues.

This clone ranks as large. The sample has other DNA sequences that encode this CDR3 too. The chain couples TRDV2 to TRDJ3, with 7 positions matching TRDD3. Germline CDR1 GEAIGNYY, CDR2 EKD. The CDR3 runs 16 residues. After removal of 0 bases from V and 3 bases from J, the junction contained 1 base not matched to a gene. CDR3 in amino acids: CACDTWGYWDTRQMFF. CDR3 nucleotides: TGTGCCTGTGACACCTGGGGATACTGGGACACCCGACAGATGTTTTTC.

With regard to this clone: This may stem from a read error, because a much larger clone lies one nucleotide away. Other DNA sequences within the sample encode an identical CDR3. This sequence joins TRDV2 and TRDJ3, with 9 bases matching TRDD3. The CDR3 length is 18 residues. V lost 3 bases to trimming and J lost 1 base; unmatched junction nucleotides: 6. The germline V gene encodes CDR1 GEAIGNYY and CDR2 EKD. The CDR3 sequence is CACDVLGDFSWDTRQMFF. CDR3 DNA: TGTGCCTGTGACGTGCTGGGGGATTTTTCCTGGGACACCCGACAGATGTTTTTC.

This clone was found a few times. A read error likely explains why the TCRdb protein, taken from a much larger clone, differs from this DNA's translation at residue 17; the protein shown is translated from the DNA. V and J are TRDV2 and TRDJ3; D might be TRDD3 (5 bases). Germline V lookup: CDR1 GEAIGNYY, CDR2 EKD. The CDR3 runs 18 residues. The CDR3 loop reads CACDTVGTSSWDTRQMIF. CDR3 coding DNA: TGTGCCTGTGACACCGTGGGGACTAGCTCCTGGGACACCCGACAGATGATTTTC.

Worth noting for this clone: A clone one base away is much larger, so this may be a read error. The same CDR3 can be traced to other DNA sequences in this sample. The rearrangement uses TRDV2 and TRDJ3; D is unresolved. Germline values: CDR1 GEAIGNYY, CDR2 EKD. The CDR3 has 18 amino acids. The ends were cut back, 3 bases at V and 4 bases at J, with 18 bases in the middle. The CDR3 here is CACDPGGTSSWDTRQMFF. Here the CDR3 DNA reads TGTGCCTGTGACCCGGGAGGGACCAGCTCTTGGGACACCCGACAGATGTTTTTC.

This clone was observed a handful of times. The protein TCRdb gives is from a much larger clone and does not agree with this DNA's translation at residue 6, likely a read error; the protein shown here comes from the DNA. V gene TRDV2 combines with J gene TRDJ1; unclear D gene. CDR1 is GEAIGNYY, CDR2 EKD, per germline. V shed 3 bases and J shed 1 base, with 8 bases lying between them. The CDR3 totals 13 residues. This chain's CDR3 is CACDGTRTDKLIF. In nucleotides, the CDR3 is TGTGCCTGTGACGGGACACGCACCGATAAACTCATCTTT.

This clone was detected a few times. For this DNA, TCRdb reports the protein of a much larger clone, which diverges at residue 9, most likely from a read error; the protein presented here is translated directly from the DNA. The chain joins TRDV2 to TRDJ3, with 8 bases identical to TRDD3. The CDR3 is 16 amino acids. Per the germline V gene, CDR1 is GEAIGNYY and CDR2 is EKD. The J segment lost 11 bases and the V segment lost 0 bases, leaving 8 bases of the junction unmatched. The CDR3 DNA follows: TGTGCCTGTGACACCGTGGGGGATCAGGCCTCCCGACAGATGTTTTTC. The encoded protein is CACDTVGDQASRQMFF.

This clone was recorded a few times. A much larger clone is a single base away; this may be a read error. Other DNA sequences from this sample encode an identical CDR3 as well. The chain carries TRDV2 and TRDJ2; 12 nucleotides line up with TRDD3. The CDR3 contains 17 residues. In germline, CDR1 is GEAIGNYY, CDR2 EKD. The V gene end was trimmed by 3 bases and the J gene end by 0 bases; junction bases not matched to a gene: 4. The CDR3 here is CACDLAGGYALTAQLFF. In DNA form, the CDR3 reads TGTGCCTGTGACCTCGCTGGGGGATACGCTTTGACAGCACAACTCTTCTTT.

Turning to this clone: TCRdb records a much larger clone's protein for this DNA, with a difference at residue 11 that likely arises from a read error; the protein given is the translation of the DNA. The chain recombines TRDV2 with TRDJ3, with 11 positions matching TRDD3. From germline, CDR1 is GEAIGNYY and CDR2 EKD. V dropped 0 bases and J dropped 5; count of bases not matched to a gene: 5. The length of the CDR3 is 18 residues. CDR3 in DNA: TGTGCCTGTGACACCCTGGGGGATACTTCCCGGGACACCCGACAGATGTTTTTC. Its translation is CACDTLGDTSRDTRQMFF.

This clone counts as medium-sized (0.01 to 0.1%). Distinct nucleotide sequences in the sample also encode this CDR3. The genes are TRDV2 and TRDJ3, with 12 bases lining up with TRDD3. V gave up 2 bases and J gave up 3 bases; unmatched junction bases: 10. The CDR3 covers 20 residues. CDR1 is GEAIGNYY and CDR2 is EKD in the germline V gene. In DNA, the CDR3 is TGTGCCTGTGACAAAGTACTGGGGGATACAAGCGGCTGGGACACCCGACAGATGTTTTTC. Protein product: CACDKVLGDTSGWDTRQMFF.

With regard to this clone: With only one base between it and a far larger clone, this is likely a read error. In the same sample, other DNA sequences code for this CDR3. This chain connects TRDV2 to TRDJ2; 10 nucleotides agree with TRDD3. The CDR3 is 15 amino acids. Germline assignment: CDR1 GEAIGNYY and CDR2 EKD. The CDR3 nucleotides are TGTGCCTGTGACACCCTGGGGGATAGGTCAGCACAGCTCTTCTTT. Translation: CACDTLGDRSAQLFF.

This clone was seen a handful of times. TCRdb's entry gives the protein of a much larger clone, which mismatches this DNA's translation at residue 4, likely from a read error; the protein reported here is translated from the DNA. The chain recombines TRDV2 with TRDJ1, with 10 bases fitting TRDD3. After removal of 5 bases from V and 9 bases from J, the junction contained 8 bases not matched to a gene. From germline, CDR1 is GEAIGNYY and CDR2 EKD. The CDR3 spans 13 residues. As DNA, the CDR3 is TGTGCCTGTGGCAAAATACTGGGGGATCAACTCATCTTT. The encoded protein is CACGKILGDQLIF.

The rearrangement joins TRDV2 to TRDJ3; 7 bases are a match to TRDD3. CDR3 length: 21 amino acids. Germline V CDR1 and CDR2: GEAIGNYY, EKD. V was clipped by 1 base and J by 2 bases; unmatched bases: 16. The CDR3 sequence: CACDTPPVLVDTAWDTRQMFF. As DNA, the CDR3 is TGTGCCTGTGACACACCCCCCGTACTGGTGGATACGGCCTGGGACACCCGACAGATGTTTTTC.

This clone was seen a few times. The mismatch at residue 13 between this DNA's translation and the TCRdb protein of a much larger clone likely reflects a read error; the protein shown is translated from the DNA. The V call is TRDV2, the J call TRDJ3; TRDD3 agrees at 9 bases. The CDR3 contains 19 residues. The germline V gene has CDR1 GEAIGNYY and CDR2 EKD. CDR3 loop: CACDAVLGESSWGTRQMFF. The CDR3 nucleotides read TGTGCCTGTGACGCGGTACTGGGGGAAAGCTCCTGGGGCACCCGACAGATGTTTTTC.

This clone showed up many times. A read error is possible here, since a much larger clone lies one base away. The chain couples TRDV2 to TRDJ2; 8 positions match TRDD3. Germline values: CDR1 GEAIGNYY, CDR2 EKD. This CDR3 comprises 15 residues. The CDR3 DNA reads TGTGCCTGTGATCCCGTCTGGGGGAGCCCAGCACACCTCTTCTTT. Translation: CACDPVWGSPAHLFF.

This clone was counted only a few times. The protein TCRdb gives is from a much larger clone and does not agree with this DNA's translation at residue 12, likely a read error; the protein shown here comes from the DNA. This rearrangement joins TRDV2 to TRDJ3, with 11 bases that match TRDD3. The CDR3 has 18 amino acids. The germline gives CDR1 GEAIGNYY, CDR2 EKD. The CDR3 spells CACDVLGDSSWGTRQMFF. As DNA, the CDR3 is TGTGCCTGTGACGTACTGGGGGATAGCTCCTGGGGCACCCGACAGATGTTTTTC.

By share, this clone ranks as large. Within the sample, other DNA sequences also encode this same CDR3. The chain is built from TRDV2 and TRDJ3, with 9 nucleotides matching TRDD3. The length of the CDR3 is 18 residues. Per the germline V gene, CDR1 is GEAIGNYY and CDR2 is EKD. With V trimmed by 3 bases and J by 0 bases, 5 bases remained unmatched. For the CDR3, the DNA is TGTGCCTGTGACGTACTGGGGGAGAGCTCCTGGGACACCCGACAGATGTTTTTC. This gives the protein CACDVLGESSWDTRQMFF.